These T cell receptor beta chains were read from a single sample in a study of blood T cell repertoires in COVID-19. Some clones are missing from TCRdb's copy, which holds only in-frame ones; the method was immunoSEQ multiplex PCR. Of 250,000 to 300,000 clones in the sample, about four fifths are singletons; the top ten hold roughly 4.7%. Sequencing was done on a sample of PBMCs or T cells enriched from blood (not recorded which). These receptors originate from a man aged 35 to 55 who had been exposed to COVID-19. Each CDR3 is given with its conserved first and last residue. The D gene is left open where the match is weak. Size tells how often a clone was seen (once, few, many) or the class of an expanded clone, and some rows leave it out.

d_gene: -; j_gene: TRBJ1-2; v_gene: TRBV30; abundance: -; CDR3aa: CALWFYGYTF; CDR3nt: TGTGCCCTATGGTTCTATGGCTACACCTTC
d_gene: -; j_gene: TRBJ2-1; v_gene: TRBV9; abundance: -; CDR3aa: CASSVDGGTTNEQFF; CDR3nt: TGTGCCAGCAGCGTAGACGGCGGGACCACCAATGAGCAGTTCTTC
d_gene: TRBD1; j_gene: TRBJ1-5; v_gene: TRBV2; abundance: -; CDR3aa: CASSPILDRLGQPQHF; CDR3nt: TGTGCCAGCAGTCCTATATTGGACAGGTTGGGTCAGCCCCAGCATTTT
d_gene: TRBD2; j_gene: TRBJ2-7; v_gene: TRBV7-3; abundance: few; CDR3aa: CASSLARTSGRAEEQYF; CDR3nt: TGTGCCAGCAGCTTAGCGCGAACTAGCGGGAGGGCAGAGGAGCAGTACTTC
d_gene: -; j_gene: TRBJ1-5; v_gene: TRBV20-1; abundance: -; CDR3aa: CSTNQPQHF; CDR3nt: TGCAGTACTAATCAGCCCCAGCATTTT
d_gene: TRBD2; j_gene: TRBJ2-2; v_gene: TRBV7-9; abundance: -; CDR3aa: CASSSGLVSSLELFF; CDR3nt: TGTGCCAGCAGCTCAGGACTAGTCAGCTCCTTGGAGCTGTTTTTT
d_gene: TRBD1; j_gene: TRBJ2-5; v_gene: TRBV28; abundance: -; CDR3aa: CASSNPDRLLKDQYF; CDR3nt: TGTGCCAGCAGTAACCCGGACAGGCTCCTGAAGGACCAGTACTTC
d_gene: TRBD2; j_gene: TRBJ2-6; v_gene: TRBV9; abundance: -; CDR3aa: CASSPAGGGAEANVLTF; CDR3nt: TGTGCCAGCAGCCCGGCGGGAGGGGGGGCGGAGGCCAACGTCCTGACTTTC
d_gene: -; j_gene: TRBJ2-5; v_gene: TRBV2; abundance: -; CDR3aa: CASSLLSQGPETQYF; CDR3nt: TGTGCCAGCAGCCTATTATCACAGGGCCCAGAGACCCAGTACTTC
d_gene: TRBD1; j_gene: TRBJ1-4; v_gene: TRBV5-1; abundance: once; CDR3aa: CASSKDRGGLEKLFF; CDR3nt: TGCGCCAGCAGCAAGGACAGGGGAGGGCTTGAAAAACTGTTTTTT
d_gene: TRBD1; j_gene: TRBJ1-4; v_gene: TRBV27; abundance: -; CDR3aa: CASRGTGREKLFF; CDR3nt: TGTGCCAGCAGGGGGACAGGGCGTGAAAAACTGTTTTTT
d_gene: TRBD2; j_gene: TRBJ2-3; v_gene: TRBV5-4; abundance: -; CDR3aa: CASYTGLAFDTQYF; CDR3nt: TGTGCCAGTTACACGGGACTAGCGTTCGATACGCAGTATTTT
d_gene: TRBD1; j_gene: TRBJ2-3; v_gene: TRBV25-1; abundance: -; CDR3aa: CASSTAFGTGTDTQYF; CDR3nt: TGTGCCAGCAGTACCGCGTTTGGGACAGGCACAGATACGCAGTATTTT
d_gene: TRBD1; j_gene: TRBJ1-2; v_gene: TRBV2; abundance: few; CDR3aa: CASSETGRNYGYTF; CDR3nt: TGTGCCAGCAGTGAGACAGGGCGAAACTATGGCTACACCTTC
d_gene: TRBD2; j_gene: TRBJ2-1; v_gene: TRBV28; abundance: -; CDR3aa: CASSTHPGLVFF; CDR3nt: TGTGCCAGCAGTACCCATCCGGGACTAGTTTTCTTC
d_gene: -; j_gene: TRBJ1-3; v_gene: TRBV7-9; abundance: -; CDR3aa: CASSAGVGGFGNTIYF; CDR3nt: TGTGCCAGCAGCGCAGGGGTAGGCGGCTTTGGAAACACCATATATTTT
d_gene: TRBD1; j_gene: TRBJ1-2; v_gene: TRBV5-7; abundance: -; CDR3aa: CASSPRDRRKSAPTYGYTF; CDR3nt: TGTGCCAGCAGCCCAAGGGACAGACGAAAATCGGCTCCCACTTATGGCTACACCTTC
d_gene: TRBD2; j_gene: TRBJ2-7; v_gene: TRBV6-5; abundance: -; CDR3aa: CASSLGLAGAEQYF; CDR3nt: TGTGCCAGCAGTTTGGGACTAGCGGGAGCCGAGCAGTACTTC
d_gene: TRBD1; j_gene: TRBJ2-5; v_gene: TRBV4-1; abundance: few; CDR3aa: CASSLQGVGETQYF; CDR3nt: TGCGCCAGCAGCCTACAGGGGGTTGGGGAGACCCAGTACTTC
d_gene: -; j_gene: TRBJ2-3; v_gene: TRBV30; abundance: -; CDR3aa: CAWRQGPTDTQYF; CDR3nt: TGTGCCTGGAGGCAGGGGCCCACAGATACGCAGTATTTT
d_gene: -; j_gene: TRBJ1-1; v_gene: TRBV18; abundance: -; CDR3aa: CASSATRSNTEAFF; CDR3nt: TGTGCCAGCTCAGCTACTCGCTCAAACACTGAAGCTTTCTTT
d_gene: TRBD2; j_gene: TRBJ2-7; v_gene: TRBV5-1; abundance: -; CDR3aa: CASSRRTSSLLSYEQYF; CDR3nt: TGCGCCAGCAGCCGACGGACTAGTAGTCTACTGTCCTACGAGCAGTACTTC
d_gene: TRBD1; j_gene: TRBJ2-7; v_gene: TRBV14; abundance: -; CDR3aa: CASSQEYPGGYEQYF; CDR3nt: TGTGCCAGCAGCCAAGAGTACCCAGGGGGCTACGAGCAGTACTTC
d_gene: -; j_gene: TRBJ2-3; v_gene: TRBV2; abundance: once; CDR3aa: CASTDGRSTDTQYF; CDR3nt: TGTGCCAGCACGGACGGGAGATCCACAGATACGCAGTATTTT
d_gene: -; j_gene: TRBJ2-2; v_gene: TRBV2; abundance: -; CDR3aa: CASSNRGSNTGELFF; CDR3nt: TGTGCCAGCAGTAATCGCGGATCGAACACCGGGGAGCTGTTTTTT
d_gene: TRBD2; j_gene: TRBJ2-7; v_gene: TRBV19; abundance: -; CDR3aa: CASRIGGSSYEQYF; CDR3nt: TGTGCCAGCCGTATCGGGGGGAGCTCCTACGAGCAGTACTTC
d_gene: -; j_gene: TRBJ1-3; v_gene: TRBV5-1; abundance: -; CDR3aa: CASSFVPLVSSGNTIYF; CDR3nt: TGCGCCAGCAGCTTCGTACCTCTTGTTAGCTCTGGAAACACCATATATTTT
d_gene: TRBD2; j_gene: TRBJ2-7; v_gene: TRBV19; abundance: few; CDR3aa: CASSSRYPGGTSIYEQYF; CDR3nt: TGTGCCAGTAGTAGTAGATACCCAGGGGGGACTAGCATCTACGAGCAGTACTTC
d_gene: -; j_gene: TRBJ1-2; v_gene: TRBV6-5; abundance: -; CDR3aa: CASTSSYGYTF; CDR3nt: TGTGCCAGCACGTCCAGCTATGGCTACACCTTC
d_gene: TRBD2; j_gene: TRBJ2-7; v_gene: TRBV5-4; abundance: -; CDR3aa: CASSLGSFGRAYEQYF; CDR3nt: TGTGCCAGCAGCTTGGGTTCGTTCGGGAGGGCCTACGAGCAGTACTTC
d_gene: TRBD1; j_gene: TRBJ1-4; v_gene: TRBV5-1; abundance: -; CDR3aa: CASSVGNQGANEKLFF; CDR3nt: TGCGCCAGCAGCGTCGGAAATCAGGGGGCTAATGAAAAACTGTTTTTT
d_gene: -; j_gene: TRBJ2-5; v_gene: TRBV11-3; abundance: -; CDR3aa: CASSPEAGSWETQYF; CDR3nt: TGTGCCAGCAGCCCGGAGGCGGGGTCTTGGGAGACCCAGTACTTC
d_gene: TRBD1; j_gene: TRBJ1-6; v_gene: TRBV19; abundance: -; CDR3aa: CASSTGTGDNSPLHF; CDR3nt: TGTGCCAGTAGTACCGGGACAGGTGATAATTCACCCCTCCACTTT
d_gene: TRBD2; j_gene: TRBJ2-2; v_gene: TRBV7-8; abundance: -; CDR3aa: CASSLTFGLAGASGELFF; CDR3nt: TGTGCCAGCAGCTTAACTTTCGGACTAGCGGGAGCTTCCGGGGAGCTGTTTTTT
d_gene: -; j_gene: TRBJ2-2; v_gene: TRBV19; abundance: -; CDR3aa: CASTAGEWAGELFF; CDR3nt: TGTGCCAGTACGGCAGGGGAGTGGGCCGGGGAGCTGTTTTTT
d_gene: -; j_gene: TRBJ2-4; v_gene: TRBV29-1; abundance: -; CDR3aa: CSVALLLAKNIQYF; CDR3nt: TGCAGCGTTGCTCTACTGCTAGCCAAAAACATTCAGTACTTC
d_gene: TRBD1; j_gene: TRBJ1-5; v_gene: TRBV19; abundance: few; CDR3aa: CASSRRDRGLQPQHF; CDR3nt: TGTGCCAGTAGCCGCCGGGACAGGGGGCTCCAGCCCCAGCATTTT
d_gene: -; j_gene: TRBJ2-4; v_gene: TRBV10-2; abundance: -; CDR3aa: CASSVPGSENIQYF; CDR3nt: TGCGCCAGCAGTGTTCCGGGAAGCGAAAACATTCAGTACTTC
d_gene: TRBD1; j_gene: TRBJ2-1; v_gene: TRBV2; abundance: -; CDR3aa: CASSVEGGVEQFF; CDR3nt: TGTGCCAGCAGTGTTGAAGGGGGCGTTGAGCAGTTCTTC
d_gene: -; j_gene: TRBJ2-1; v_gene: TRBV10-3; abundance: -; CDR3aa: CAISGAGNEQFF; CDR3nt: TGTGCCATCAGTGGGGCTGGAAATGAGCAGTTCTTC
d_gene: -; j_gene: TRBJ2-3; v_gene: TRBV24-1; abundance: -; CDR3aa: CATSDSGTQYF; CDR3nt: TGTGCCACCAGTGATTCCGGTACGCAGTATTTT
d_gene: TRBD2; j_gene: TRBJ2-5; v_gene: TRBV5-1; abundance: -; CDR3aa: CASSPGGTSGQQETQYF; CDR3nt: TGCGCCAGCAGCCCCGGGGGCACTAGCGGGCAACAAGAGACCCAGTACTTC
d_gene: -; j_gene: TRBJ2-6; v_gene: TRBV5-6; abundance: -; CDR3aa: CASSWGSGVSGANVLTF; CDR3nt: TGTGCCAGCAGCTGGGGCTCTGGGGTCTCTGGGGCCAACGTCCTGACTTTC
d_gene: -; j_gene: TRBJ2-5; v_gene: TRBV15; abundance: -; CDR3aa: CATSRFNYGETQYF; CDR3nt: TGTGCCACCAGCAGATTCAACTACGGAGAGACCCAGTACTTC
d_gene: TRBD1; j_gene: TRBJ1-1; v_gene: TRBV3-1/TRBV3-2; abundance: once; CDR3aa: CASSQSDRAGAEAFF; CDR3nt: TGTGCCAGCAGCCAATCGGACAGGGCCGGCGCTGAAGCTTTCTTT
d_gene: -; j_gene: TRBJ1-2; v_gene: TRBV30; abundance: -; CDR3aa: CAWRTSYPGYTF; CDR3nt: TGTGCCTGGAGGACATCCTACCCGGGCTACACCTTC
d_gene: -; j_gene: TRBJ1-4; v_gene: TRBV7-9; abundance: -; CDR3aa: CASSPKQRDINEKLFF; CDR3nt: TGTGCCAGCAGCCCAAAACAACGGGATATTAATGAAAAACTGTTTTTT
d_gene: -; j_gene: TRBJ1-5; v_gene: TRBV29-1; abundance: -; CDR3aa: CSGGDSRNQPQHF; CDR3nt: TGCAGCGGCGGTGACTCGCGCAATCAGCCCCAGCATTTT
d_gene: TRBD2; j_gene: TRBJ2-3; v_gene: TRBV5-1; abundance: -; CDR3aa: CASSLGTSSDTQYF; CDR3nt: TGCGCCAGCAGCTTGGGGACTAGCTCAGATACGCAGTATTTT
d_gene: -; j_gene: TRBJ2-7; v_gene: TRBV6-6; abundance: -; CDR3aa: CASSSHRYEQYF; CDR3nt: TGTGCCAGCAGTTCACACAGGTACGAGCAGTACTTC
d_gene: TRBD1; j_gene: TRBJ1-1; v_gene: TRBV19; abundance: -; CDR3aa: CAIPTRQGGILNTEAFF; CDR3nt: TGTGCCATTCCGACCCGACAGGGGGGGATCTTGAACACTGAAGCTTTCTTT
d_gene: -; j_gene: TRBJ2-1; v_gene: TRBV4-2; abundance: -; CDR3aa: CASSQIGLDSYNEQFF; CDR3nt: TGTGCCAGCAGCCAAATCGGACTCGACTCCTACAATGAGCAGTTCTTC
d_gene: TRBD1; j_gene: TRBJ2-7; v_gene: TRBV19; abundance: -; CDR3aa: CASSISPPGTGSYEQYF; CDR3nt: TGTGCCAGTAGTATCAGCCCCCCTGGGACAGGATCCTACGAGCAGTACTTC
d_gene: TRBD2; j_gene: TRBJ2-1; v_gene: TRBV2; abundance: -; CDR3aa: CASKTSGASYNEQFF; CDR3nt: TGTGCCAGCAAGACTAGCGGGGCCTCCTACAATGAGCAGTTCTTC
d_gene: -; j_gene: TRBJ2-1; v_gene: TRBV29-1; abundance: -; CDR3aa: CSVDLRYNEQFF; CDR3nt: TGCAGCGTTGATCTACGGTACAATGAGCAGTTCTTC
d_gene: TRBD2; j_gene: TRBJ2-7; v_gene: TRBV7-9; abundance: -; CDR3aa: CASSLGVAGSEQYF; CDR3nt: TGTGCCAGCAGCTTAGGAGTAGCGGGATCCGAGCAGTACTTC